The source of this T cell receptor (beta chain) is a study of blood T cell repertoires in COVID-19 (dated by TCRdb to 2020 to 2022). About the investigation overall: Samples from collaborators originated in the United States, Italy and Spain and spanned both the acute and convalescent phases of COVID-19. Samples were obtained from the ongoing ImmuneRACE study (first 160 participants) and from about 1,300 subjects provided by 6 global collaborators. Where available, HLA class I and class II types were obtained from metadata supplied by the sample provider rather than from assay-based typing. The prospective study material was composed of cDNA or gDNA derived from T cells, B-cell-depleted T cells, or PBMCs. Nearly every sample came with metadata listing a de-identified subject ID, COVID-19 status, age in years and sex. The repertoires were released in a freely available public database meant as a resource for research on the immune response to SARS-CoV-2. The dataset comprised deeply sampled blood TCRbeta repertoires from subjects exposed to, actively infected with, or recovered from COVID-19.

As to this clone: The specificity of this receptor is unknown. Base qualities are not at hand, and no much larger clone is one base apart.

The paper as a whole reports these results and caveats: The amount of clinical and demographic metadata varied by source and participant and was provided uncurated.

According to the germline V gene, CDR1 reads KGHSH and CDR2 reads LQKENI. Measured from the cysteine to the phenylalanine, the CDR3 is 15 residues long. Of the read, only the CDR3 DNA is kept; its 45 bases are in frame from base 1. After removal of 2 bases from V and 0 bases from J, the junction retains 2 bases not matched to a gene. Each collaborating institution followed its own protocols to collect whole blood in K2EDTA tubes. For TCRbeta analysis, collaborators shipped samples as frozen whole blood, isolated PBMCs, or DNA extracted from either of those sample types. TCRbeta CDR3 regions were amplified from genomic DNA using the immunoSEQ Assay, a bias-controlled multiplex PCR. The original methods were these. Nucleated cell counts per sample were estimated from amplification of reference gene primers within the assay. To quantify the absolute abundance of each unique TCRbeta CDR3 rearrangement, sequence reads were collapsed and filtered. For each sample, productive Simpson clonality was calculated by taking the square root of Simpson's diversity index across productive rearrangements. TCRdb took this table from immuneACCESS and kept in-frame rearrangements with V and J called. Such tables lack part of the clones; where checked against another copy, unresolved V genes explain under half of the gap, and the rest is unexplained. V and J calls and clone size are as listed in that table; D and trimming were resolved from the DNA. The sample records more than 400,000 clones, 80% to 90% of which are singletons. Clones ranked in the top ten supply under 4% of the sample.

Sequenced: peripheral blood. This sequence uses TRBV18 and TRBJ1-2, with TRBD1 matching 8 junction bases. This clonotype was sampled from a human donor in a cohort sampled during active COVID-19. This receptor carries the CDR3 CASSPAGGPNYGYTF. The bases are TGTGCCAGCTCACCAGCAGGGGGCCCTAACTATGGCTACACCTTC.